This is a list of T cell receptor beta chains from one sample in a study of T-cell reconstitution after alpha-beta-depleted transplantation in children. Each CDR3 protein gets one entry after TCRdb re-called the PCR reads with MiXCR. In the table there are about 690,000 distinct CDR3 sequences, approximately 15% of which are singletons. Sequenced here: PBMCs from the stem cell graft donor, sampled from the stem cell graft. These receptors were taken from a human donor who donated a stem cell graft to a child with acute myeloid leukemia. Each CDR3 is given with its conserved first and last residue. The D gene is left open where the match is weak. Only part of the rows carry a size: once, few, many, or a class if the clone is expanded.

J gene,clone size,V gene,D gene,CDR3 protein,CDR3 DNA
TRBJ2-6,few,TRBV7-9,TRBD1,CASSSWQGAYGANVLTF,TGTGCCAGCAGCTCGTGGCAGGGGGCTTACGGGGCCAACGTCCTGACTTTC
TRBJ1-2,many,TRBV6-4,.,CASRNSMDYGYTF,TGTGCCAGCAGAAACTCAATGGACTATGGCTACACCTTC
TRBJ1-6,many,TRBV20-1,.,CSARDLGQGPNSPLHF,TGCAGTGCTAGAGATCTTGGGCAGGGCCCTAATTCACCCCTCCACTTT
TRBJ2-6,few,TRBV9,.,CASSAIRTGSGANVLTF,TGTGCCAGCAGCGCAATCCGAACAGGGTCTGGGGCCAACGTCCTGACTTTC
TRBJ2-3,many,TRBV20-1,.,CSAREGSDTQYF,TGCAGTGCTAGGGAGGGATCAGATACGCAGTATTTT
TRBJ2-6,.,TRBV5-8,.,CASMMWRGKRGANVLTF,TGTGCCAGCATGATGTGGCGGGGAAAAAGGGGGGCCAACGTCCTGACTTTC
TRBJ1-3,few,TRBV4-2,TRBD1,CASSPASGTGVRNTIYF,TGTGCCAGCAGCCCTGCCTCCGGGACAGGGGTTAGGAACACCATATATTTT
TRBJ2-1,few,TRBV5-1,TRBD1,CASSTRDRGVNEQFF,TGCGCCAGCAGCACCCGGGACAGGGGCGTCAATGAGCAGTTCTTC
TRBJ2-3,many,TRBV9,TRBD1,CASSVEISRGDTQYF,TGTGCCAGCAGCGTAGAGATAAGCAGGGGGGATACGCAGTATTTT
TRBJ2-5,few,TRBV20-1,.,CSARGLEGIETQYF,TGCAGTGCTAGAGGGCTAGAAGGTATAGAGACCCAGTACTTC
TRBJ2-7,many,TRBV29-1,.,CSVEGGLPYEQYF,TGCAGCGTTGAAGGGGGGCTCCCCTACGAGCAGTACTTC
TRBJ2-3,few,TRBV12-3/TRBV12-4,.,CASRDFLDTQYF,TGTGCCAGCAGGGACTTTTTAGATACGCAGTATTTT
TRBJ2-7,many,TRBV20-1,TRBD2,CSARGGGRWSSYEQYF,TGCAGTGCTAGAGGGGGGGGACGGTGGAGCTCCTACGAGCAGTACTTC
TRBJ2-5,.,TRBV5-1,.,CASSSPGLQETQYF,TGCGCCAGCAGCTCGCCCGGGTTACAAGAGACCCAGTACTTC
TRBJ1-5,few,TRBV4-3,TRBD1,CASSQDGTGYNQPQHF,TGCGCCAGCAGCCAAGACGGGACAGGTTACAATCAGCCCCAGCATTTT
TRBJ2-7,few,TRBV12-3/TRBV12-4,.,CASSLLGRNYEQYF,TGTGCCAGCAGTTTACTGGGCAGAAACTACGAGCAGTACTTC
TRBJ1-1,.,TRBV10-2,.,CASSELGTGRGASTEAFF,TGCGCCAGCAGTGAGCTTGGCACTGGCCGGGGGGCGTCCACTGAAGCTTTCTTT
TRBJ2-5,.,TRBV28,.,CAVPGPETQYF,TGTGCAGTCCCGGGGCCGGAGACCCAGTACTTC
TRBJ2-1,few,TRBV20-1,TRBD1,CSARDPGQGSYNEQFF,TGCAGTGCTAGAGATCCCGGACAGGGCTCCTACAATGAGCAGTTCTTC
TRBJ2-7,many,TRBV5-1,.,CASSANYEQYF,TGCGCCAGCAGCGCAAACTACGAGCAGTACTTC
TRBJ2-2,.,TRBV27,.,CAICLRQAKGGDTGELFF,TGTGCCATCTGTTTAAGGCAGGCCAAGGGCGGTGACACCGGGGAGCTGTTTTTT
TRBJ1-2,many,TRBV29-1,.,CSAHDRHDYGYTF,TGCAGCGCCCACGACAGGCACGACTATGGCTACACCTTC
TRBJ2-2,many,TRBV29-1,.,CSVELRRNTGELFF,TGCAGCGTTGAACTGCGGCGGAACACCGGGGAGCTGTTTTTT
TRBJ2-5,few,TRBV12-3/TRBV12-4,TRBD1,CASSWGTVQETQYF,TGTGCCAGCAGTTGGGGGACAGTTCAAGAGACCCAGTACTTC
TRBJ2-1,.,TRBV11-2,TRBD2,CASSLGEGPSSYNEQFF,TGTGCCAGCAGCTTAGGGGAGGGGCCTAGCTCCTACAATGAGCAGTTCTTC
TRBJ2-1,.,TRBV27,TRBD2,CASSLAPQRGIDNEQFF,TGTGCCAGCAGTTTAGCCCCCCAGCGGGGGATAGACAATGAGCAGTTCTTC
TRBJ2-7,many,TRBV5-1,.,CASTSGTVTYEQYF,TGCGCCAGCACCTCCGGGACGGTGACCTACGAGCAGTACTTC
TRBJ1-6,many,TRBV7-2,.,CASSSDYNSPLHF,TGTGCCAGCAGCTCAGACTATAATTCACCCCTCCACTTT
TRBJ1-5,.,TRBV12-3/TRBV12-4,.,CASSLSSGGQPQHF,TGTGCCAGCAGCTTGTCATCCGGAGGTCAGCCCCAGCATTTT
TRBJ2-2,many,TRBV20-1,.,CSARDRIANTGELFF,TGCAGTGCTAGAGATAGGATCGCGAACACCGGGGAGCTGTTTTTT
TRBJ2-2,many,TRBV20-1,TRBD2,CSATGGANTGELFF,TGCAGTGCCACCGGGGGGGCGAACACCGGGGAGCTGTTTTTT
TRBJ1-5,many,TRBV20-1,.,CSVGPGSNQPQHF,TGCAGTGTGGGGCCGGGTAGCAATCAGCCCCAGCATTTT
TRBJ1-1,few,TRBV5-1,.,CASSWPEGPNTEAFF,TGCGCCAGCAGCTGGCCGGAGGGTCCGAACACTGAAGCTTTCTTT
TRBJ2-5,.,TRBV9,.,CASSVTGIGETQYF,TGTGCCAGCAGCGTTACAGGGATAGGGGAGACCCAGTACTTC
TRBJ2-1,.,TRBV4-1,TRBD1,CASSHPGQGDDEQFF,TGCGCCAGCAGCCATCCGGGACAGGGAGACGATGAGCAGTTCTTC
TRBJ2-7,many,TRBV12-3/TRBV12-4,TRBD1,CASSYDRDGGEQYF,TGTGCCAGCAGCTATGACAGGGACGGAGGAGAGCAGTACTTC
TRBJ2-3,.,TRBV7-2,.,CASSLGRGALTADTQYF,TGTGCCAGCAGCTTAGGGCGGGGAGCCCTCACGGCAGATACGCAGTATTTT
TRBJ1-2,many,TRBV7-6,.,CASSLNGGLGYTF,TGTGCCAGCAGCTTAAATGGGGGGCTTGGCTACACCTTC
TRBJ2-1,.,TRBV6-1,.,CASSTHWGRESYNEQFF,TGTGCCAGCAGTACCCATTGGGGCAGGGAGTCCTACAATGAGCAGTTCTTC
TRBJ1-2,.,TRBV5-7,TRBD1,CASHWTGEYYGYTF,TGTGCCAGCCACTGGACAGGGGAATACTATGGCTACACCTTC